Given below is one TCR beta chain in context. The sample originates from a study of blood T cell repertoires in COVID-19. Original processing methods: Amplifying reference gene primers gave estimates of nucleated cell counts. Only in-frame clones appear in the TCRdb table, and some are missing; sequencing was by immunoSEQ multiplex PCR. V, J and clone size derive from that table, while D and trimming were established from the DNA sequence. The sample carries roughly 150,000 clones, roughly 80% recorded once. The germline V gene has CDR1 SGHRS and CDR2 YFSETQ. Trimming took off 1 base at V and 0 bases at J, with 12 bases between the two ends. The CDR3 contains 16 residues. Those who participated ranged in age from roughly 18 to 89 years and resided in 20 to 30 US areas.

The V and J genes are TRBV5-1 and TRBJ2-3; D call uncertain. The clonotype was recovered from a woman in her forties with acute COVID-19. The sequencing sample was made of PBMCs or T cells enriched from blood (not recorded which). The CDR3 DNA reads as TGCGCCAGCAGCTTGCCAAAGTCCCAGAGCACAGATACGCAGTATTTT. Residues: CASSLPKSQSTDTQYF.